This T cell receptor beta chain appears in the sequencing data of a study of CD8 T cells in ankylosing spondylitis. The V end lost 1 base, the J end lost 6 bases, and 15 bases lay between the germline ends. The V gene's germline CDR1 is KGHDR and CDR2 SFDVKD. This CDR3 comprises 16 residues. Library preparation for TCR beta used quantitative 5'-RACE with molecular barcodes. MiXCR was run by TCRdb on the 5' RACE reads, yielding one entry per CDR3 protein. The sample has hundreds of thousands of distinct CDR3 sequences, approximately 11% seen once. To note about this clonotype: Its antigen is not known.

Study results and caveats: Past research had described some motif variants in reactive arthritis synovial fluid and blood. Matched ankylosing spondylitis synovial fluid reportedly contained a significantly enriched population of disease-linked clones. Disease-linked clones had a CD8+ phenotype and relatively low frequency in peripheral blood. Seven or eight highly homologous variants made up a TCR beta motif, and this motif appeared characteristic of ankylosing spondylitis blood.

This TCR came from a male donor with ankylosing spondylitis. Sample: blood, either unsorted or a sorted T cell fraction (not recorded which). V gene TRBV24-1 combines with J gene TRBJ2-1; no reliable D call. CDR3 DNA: TGTGCCACCAGTGATTTAGGTCTGTTTAACAGCAATGAGCAGTTCTTC. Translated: CATSDLGLFNSNEQFF.